This TCR beta chain was sequenced during a study of cytomegalovirus exposure and HLA in healthy donors (dated 2017 in TCRdb). In terms of the full investigation: An earlier analysis of some 600 of the donors reported 276 Gb of sequence data and around 110 million unique TCR beta sequences obtained from around 170 million T cells. Every repertoire in the discovery cohort had been generated on one and the same sequencing platform. Genome-wide SNP genotypes for about 60% of the roughly 700 donors were used in a later genetic analysis, which treated that subset as a discovery cohort. On average, 235,054 unique TCR beta nucleotide sequences were sequenced per donor among 300 to 500 genotyped donors of the cohort, with roughly 18% of those sequences being non-productive. Rather than drawing on any new phenotypic data, the later analysis identified candidate immune exposures from TCR beta sequences and the way those sequences occurred across donors. An earlier analysis of a few hundred of the donors applied high-throughput TCR beta sequencing to assess whether each TCR beta V gene segment acted as functional or pseudogenic. An early release that covered about 600 HLA-typed donors contained approximately 300 gigabases of sequencing data and tens of millions of unique TCR sequences. Typing coverage differed by locus: A, B, C, DRB1 and DQB1 were typed in about 629-630 donors, DQA1 in about 560, DPA1 in some 570, and DPB1 in approximately 450. The study was designed to test whether signatures of past pathogen exposure could be identified by cataloging public T cell receptors. Alongside the repertoire data, information on donor age, sex, ethnicity and CMV serostatus was compiled. Using immunosequencing, the study profiled T cell repertoires from approximately 700 subjects and related those repertoires to cytomegalovirus serostatus. High-throughput TCR immunosequencing, statistical association of individual TCRs with disease status, and machine learning were combined to predict cytomegalovirus infection status. Along with the roughly 700-subject first cohort, a separate validation cohort of over 90 different subjects was used. Class I and class II HLA loci were covered by the typing at four-digit resolution. Of the 300 to 500 genotyped donors, 75% to 85% were placed in the genetic ancestry cluster associated with self-reported Caucasian donors. A later analysis re-analyzed previously published TCR beta repertoires from 666 donors and added high-resolution HLA genotyping to study TCR occurrence patterns. Four or five DR-DQ haplotypes were handled as single units for association and clustering because linkage in the cohort was strong. The full study reports these points: The classifier was reported to diagnose cytomegalovirus status with high specificity and sensitivity in both the original cohort and the validation cohort. HLA typing was unavailable for some donors at each locus, so association tests used only the typed subset. In this cohort, only TCR beta chains were sequenced, and detectable features were limited by the absence of alpha or paired-chain data. When HLA alleles, especially DR and DQ, strongly co-occurred, TCR associations were difficult to assign to individual alleles. Roughly uniform sequencing depth across donors was assumed in presence/absence analyses, although this assumption may not hold. Compared with the roughly 700-donor mean, donors in an Asian-associated ancestry cluster had fewer N-insertions in productive TCRs, according to a later genetic analysis. Across donors, most TCR sequences were observed very rarely, whereas some public TCRs were present in many individuals. A later genetic analysis associated a missense DCLRE1C variant with V-gene and J-gene trimming of TCR beta chains, and an independent cohort replicated the association. Immune exposure information for the cohort was limited to CMV serostatus. According to a later analysis, parvovirus B19, influenza, CMV and Epstein-Barr virus appeared linked to several top co-occurrence clusters. In the study, 150 to 200 TCR beta chains were listed as associated with cytomegalovirus. Correlated functional status among segregating V segments might be attributable to linkage disequilibrium, but an unknown experimental factor could not be ruled out. Specific HLA alleles were associated with 16,951 TCR beta sequences at a false discovery rate of 0.05 in a later analysis. A few of the identified cytomegalovirus-associated TCR beta chains were confirmed in vitro to be specific for cytomegalovirus antigens. In a later analysis, HLA-associated TCR beta chains were found to be more clonally expanded and to have lower generation probabilities than equally common non-associated chains. Because counts were too low, seventeen rarely observed V segments, including chromosome 9 orphons, were left out of the earlier analysis of about 620 of the donors. A further reported finding was that TCR beta sequences accurately predicted the HLA-A and HLA-B alleles for most subjects in the first cohort. The sequencing pipeline was judged likely to have produced a cluster of highly shared sequence variants as a technical artifact. In a later analysis, most CMV-associated TCR beta chains were found to appear HLA-restricted, with HLA associations seemingly driven largely by CMV exposure. The 87-base-pair reads could not distinguish some IMGT-functional V segments, including TRBV6-2 and TRBV6-3, so those segments were excluded. In an earlier analysis of 587 of the donors, most TCR beta V segments were observed in productive rearrangements about 87% or about 30% of the time, broadly matching IMGT annotations. The authors suggested that the approach could potentially be extended to other disease states and immunological phenotypes. In a later analysis, TCR association rates were found to vary across HLA loci, with the most associated TCRs seen for DRB1 alleles and the fewest for HLA-C alleles.

Taken from the germline V gene, the CDR1 and CDR2 loops are SGHRS and YFSETQ. The CDR3 starts with the cysteine, ends with the phenylalanine, and has 16 residues. The retained sequence is limited to the CDR3, 48 bases, with the frame set at the first base. V is cut back by 2 bases and J by 5 bases, with 7 bases in the junction unmatched. Comment on this clone: Its antigen is not yet known. Base quality data are lacking; no much larger clone is found one base away.

In total, approximately 690 healthy bone marrow donors made up the cohort. Cohort members were all nominally healthy when sampled, although unrecorded immune exposures were likely present. CMV serostatus was recorded as positive for roughly 300 and negative for about half of the 666 cohort members, whereas no CMV serostatus was recorded for the donor in question. Every donor gave a peripheral blood sample, and the peripheral blood mononuclear cells from that sample were used for TCR beta sequencing. The Qiagen DNeasy Blood Extraction Kit was used to extract genomic DNA from the blood cell samples. Library generation was performed with the immunoSEQ multiplex PCR assay. For the multiplex PCR, a mixture combining 60 forward primers for TCR Vbeta segments and 13 reverse primers for TCR Jbeta segments was used. Amplification of the CDR3 region of rearranged TCR beta genes was performed with a multiplex PCR assay on genomic DNA. On the Illumina HiSeq System, the amplified TCR beta libraries were sequenced as 87-base-pair reads. On the study's bioinformatics: In a later analysis, tens of millions of unique TCR beta chains were counted across the approximately 620 repertoires, and about 10 million of these chains were shared by at least two donors. A nearest-neighbor algorithm error-corrected the raw reads and collapsed the reads into unique sequences, merging closely related sequences to remove PCR and sequencing errors. CDR3 sequences were aligned to IMGT reference sequences to assign V, D and J gene segments. Each retained sequence needed at least a six-nucleotide match to both a V gene segment and a J gene segment. Rearrangements were called productive when the CDR3 lacked stop codons and stayed in frame with V and J; all others were non-productive. CDR3 was defined by IMGT convention, running from the second conserved V-encoded cysteine to the conserved J-encoded phenylalanine. In an earlier analysis of roughly 610 of the donors, sequences lacking an unambiguous match to a single V gene segment were excluded. In an earlier analysis of 587 of the donors, V segments were called functional above 56.7% productive rearrangements and were called segregating when the between-donor standard deviation exceeded 5%. A statistical classification framework was built to diagnose cytomegalovirus status from the catalog of TCR beta chain sequences. A later analysis assigned V and J genes by comparing TCR nucleotide sequences with IMGT/GENE-DB human TR gene sequences. The TCRdist pipeline was used in a later analysis to assign CDR3 sequences and most-parsimonious VDJ recombination scenarios. In a later analysis, each TCR beta chain was defined by its CDR3 amino acid sequence together with its V-gene family, and reads lacking a unique V-gene family were excluded. A later analysis removed 592 highly shared, low-generation-probability nucleotide sequences to deal with suspected cross-contamination and a sequencing artifact. In a later analysis, a clonal expansion index for each public chain was calculated from normalized within-repertoire ranks of inferred template counts. A later analysis computed generation probabilities with a VDJ recombination model fitted to out-of-frame rearrangements, and checked the results against IGoR. Hypergeometric tests were used in a later analysis to score TCR-TCR, TCR-HLA and TCR-CMV co-occurrence, with a repertoire-size bias correction applied to the TCR pairs. False discovery rates were estimated in a later analysis by permuting HLA or CMV assignments 20 times. In a later analysis, co-occurring TCRs were grouped using DBSCAN, with TCRdist sequence similarity added in when clustering inside HLA-allele-positive subsets. Co-occurrence clustering excluded repertoires with fewer than 30,000 or more than 120,000 public chains, plus five with anomalous nucleotide sharing. What TCRdb holds here is the immuneACCESS table cut down to in-frame rearrangements. Part of the clones is not present; checked against another copy, under half of the missing clones reflect an unresolved V gene, and the others are unexplained. The V and J calls and clone size were taken over from that table, and D and trimming were inferred from the DNA. The table for this sample lists 150,000 to 200,000 clones; 80% of them were counted only once. Jointly, the top ten make up roughly 1.9% of the sample.

Recombination linked TRBV5-1 to TRBJ2-3, with 11 central nucleotides matching TRBD1. Material: PBMCs. The TCR comes from a human donor in good health. The bases are TGCGCCAGCAGCTTAAGGACAGGGGGCATAATAGATACGCAGTATTTT. It translates to CASSLRTGGIIDTQYF.